This T cell receptor (beta chain) stems from a study of blood T cell repertoires in COVID-19 (TCRdb year 2020). For the wider study: The collaborator samples originated in the United States, Italy and Spain and spanned the acute and convalescent phases of COVID-19. The prospective study material was composed of cDNA or gDNA derived from T cells, B-cell-depleted T cells, or PBMCs. The dataset comprised deeply sampled blood TCRbeta repertoires from subjects exposed to, actively infected with, or recovered from COVID-19. The repertoires were made available in a free public database intended to serve as a resource for research on the immune response to SARS-CoV-2. Samples were obtained from the ongoing ImmuneRACE study (first 160 participants) and from some 1,200 subjects provided by 6 global collaborators. Sample metadata almost always included a de-identified subject ID, COVID-19 status, age in years and sex. Where HLA class I and class II types were available, the types were taken from metadata supplied by the sample provider, not from assay-based typing. What the work shows at the level of the full study, not this receptor alone: Clinical and demographic metadata were provided uncurated, with the amount varying by source and participant.

For this clone: It lacks a known antigen. Base quality data are lacking; no much larger clone is found one base away.

TCRbeta CDR3 regions were amplified from genomic DNA using the immunoSEQ Assay, a bias-controlled multiplex PCR. The source study handled its data this way. The number of nucleated cells in each sample was estimated from the amplification of reference gene primers within the assay. To quantify the absolute abundance of each unique TCRbeta CDR3 rearrangement, sequence reads were collapsed and filtered. Productive Simpson clonality was computed per sample as the square root of Simpson's diversity index over productive rearrangements. The source is immuneACCESS, and TCRdb retained only in-frame sequences with V and J called. Part of the clones is not carried over; for the studies checked, unresolved V genes explain less than half of this, and the remainder is unexplained. The V and J calls and clone size are taken from that table; D and trimming were inferred from the DNA. A total of around 150,000 clones appear in this sample, approximately 78% of them only once. The ten largest clones take up roughly 9.7% of the sample.

Samples from volunteer blood donors who had recovered from COVID-19 were contributed by a second Seattle source. Collaborating institutions collected whole blood in K2EDTA tubes following their own protocols. For TCRbeta analysis, collaborator samples were shipped as frozen whole blood, as isolated PBMCs, or as DNA extracted from either sample type. According to the germline V gene, CDR1 reads SGDLS and CDR2 reads YYNGEE. V is trimmed back by 4 bases and J by 7 bases, and the junction contains 11 bases that no gene match accounts for. The CDR3, cysteine through phenylalanine, is 14 amino acids long. CDR3 DNA is the only sequence kept; it has 42 bases, read in frame from the first base.

The sample comprised peripheral blood. The sequence is built from TRBV9 and TRBJ2-7, with TRBD1 identical over 7 junction bases. The sequence derives from a man in his fifties or sixties who had recovered from COVID-19. CDR3 loop: CASSPRQGPGEQYF. The DNA sequence follows: TGTGCCAGCAGCCCCCGACAGGGTCCGGGGGAGCAGTACTTC.